This T cell receptor beta chain was profiled in a study of shared clonotypes between healthy human individuals (dated by TCRdb to between 2020 and 2021). Some background on the complete study: A couple of women and a few men aged 18 to 49 years were included in the cohort. For each donor, CD4 naive and CD4 memory were each given three plates, CD8 naive was given two plates, and CD8 memory was given one plate. To estimate repertoire size and how much clonotype sharing occurs between individuals, the study deeply sequenced the blood TCR repertoires of 5 or 6 healthy adults. Different laboratories and diverse techniques were used to prepare libraries and sequence TCR repertoires, to increase sequencing depth and limit assay-specific biases. Between about 0.8 and 8.9 billion PBMCs per donor were obtained by leukapheresis. General conclusions and limits of the study: About 5% of naive CD4, 3% to 3.5% of naive CD8, 2.3% of memory CD4, and approximately 0.4% of memory CD8 clonotypes were shared across several donors. Higher generation probabilities were observed for clonotypes shared by all four sorted-subset donors than for non-shared clonotypes. Based on pairwise subsampling, the degree of clonotype sharing among donors was expected to be affected by sequencing depth. Sampling was restricted to blood, and TCR repertoires in tissue are likely to differ from TCR repertoires in blood. Even with the large sequencing depth, rarefaction of the sorted-subset datasets indicated that sequencing was incomplete. Estimated clonotype richness was generally larger for naive than for memory subsets. The small number of donors limited the genetic and exposure-history diversity represented.

For the CD8 naive samples, CD45RO-negative cells were positively selected for CCR7, yielding a CD45RA+CCR7+ population from which TemRA cells were excluded. Healthy HIV-negative adults with no recently reported acute infections or vaccinations were included as donors. Every donor was a Caucasian adult living in Nashville, Tennessee, USA. Blood was obtained by leukapheresis, after which PBMCs were separated by Ficoll-Histopaque density gradient centrifugation and cryopreserved in liquid nitrogen vapor phase. Purity and quantity of every magnetically sorted T cell population were checked by analytical flow cytometry. Genomic DNA was isolated from each sorted fraction and quantified by UV absorbance on a Nanodrop 2000c. At the junction V is shortened by 7 bases and J by 7 bases; bases outside the gene matches: 6. CDR1 and CDR2, per the germline V gene, are SQVTM and ANQGSEA. There are 13 amino acids in the CDR3, from cysteine to phenylalanine inclusive. Just CDR3 DNA is preserved here, 39 bases in frame from base 1.

Comments on this clone: It has no known antigen specificity. Base qualities were left out, and no much larger clone turns up one base away.

Using the deep immunoSEQ assay, TCR CDR3 regions were amplified from genomic DNA by multiplex PCR. Extracted genomic DNA from each cell subset was distributed evenly across all wells of several immunoSEQ 96-well plates, and each plate was treated as a replicate. For sorted subsets, around 200 ng genomic DNA, equal to 30,000 or so T cell genomes, was loaded into each replicate PCR. Purified libraries were measured with a Qubit 3.0 fluorometer, size-checked on a Bioanalyzer 2100, and measured again with the KAPA Library Quantification kit. A separate single-read 150-cycle Illumina NextSeq 550 flow cell was used to sequence each immunoSEQ 96-well plate. In the original analysis: The immunoSEQ output contained only junctional sequences without quality scores, so filtering could not match that applied to full-length reads. To assign V/J genes and CDR3, sequences were annotated using PyIR, a Python wrapper for IgBLAST v1.9, with IMGT germline references. Any read was removed if the V/J assignment was weak (E-value above 1e-6), the CDR3 was missing, or the read contained stop codons, out-of-frame junctions, or ambiguous translated residues. V3J clonotypes were defined by identical inferred V gene, J gene, and CDR3 amino acid sequence. Percentage overlap between repertoires was computed as shared unique clonotypes divided by the size of the smaller repertoire. Richness of each repertoire was evaluated using RTK rarefaction, the Chao1 estimator, and Recon v2.1 estimates of unobserved clonotypes. For all TCRbeta clonotypes obtained by the gDNA method from a few donors, generation probabilities were computed with OLGA. TCRdb mirrors the immuneACCESS table, restricted to in-frame sequences. Some clones are absent from its copies; in checked studies, under half trace to an unresolved V gene, and the reason for the others is unknown. Clone size and the V and J calls come from that table; the DNA yielded D and trimming. This sample lists 550,000 to 600,000 clones; nearly 98% were detected once. 0.3% to 0.35% of the sample belongs to the ten largest clones.

The sequence links TRBV29-1 to TRBJ2-1; 11 bases in between match TRBD2. This clonotype originated in a man aged 25 to 45 in good health. The sequencing sample was made of naive CD8+ T cells sorted from blood. The sample's cell subset or site label, in plain terms: CD45RA+CCR7+. The CDR3 protein is CSAQGLAENEQFF. DNA sequence: TGCAGCGCACAGGGACTAGCGGAGAATGAGCAGTTCTTC.